One and the same sample provided the 17 T cell receptor beta chains below, sequenced in a study of identical twins. MiXCR, applied by TCRdb to the 5' RACE reads, yields one record per CDR3 protein. The profile shows 500,000 to 650,000 distinct CDR3 sequences, 7.1% of them singletons. The same specimen was also included in a second study, on yellow fever vaccine responses in identical twins.

Sequenced sample: PBMCs. The receptor source for this set is a woman between 18 and 29 years old in good health.

The chain has TRBV4-2 and TRBJ2-7; D tentatively fits TRBD1 or TRBD2 (5 bases each). Trimming cost V 1 base and J 2 bases, with 15 bases left between them. This CDR3 has 16 amino acids. Germline V gene lookup returns CDR1 LGHNA and CDR2 YNFKEQ. As DNA, the CDR3 is TGTGCCAGCAGCCAAGGGGACGGGCAAAAGGCCTACGAGCAGTACTTC. This translates into CASSQGDGQKAYEQYF.

Only a few counts were recorded for this clonotype. The chain combines TRBV7-9 with TRBJ2-1, with D perhaps given as TRBD1 or TRBD2 (5 bases each). Germline loops: CDR1 SEHNR, CDR2 FQNEAQ (reference sequence). The V and J ends lost 4 bases and 1 base respectively, with 11 bases between them. The CDR3 has 15 amino acids. CDR3 sequence reads: CASSSPRESYNEQFF. The DNA of the CDR3 is TGTGCCAGCAGCTCCCCCAGGGAGTCCTACAATGAGCAGTTCTTC.

This clonotype occurred a few times. The rearrangement uses TRBV5-1 and TRBJ1-2; 7 bases are a match to TRBD1. J was trimmed by 4 bases and V by 0 bases; bases with no gene match: 6. CDR1 and CDR2 from the germline V gene are SGHRS and YFSETQ. The CDR3 covers 15 residues. The CDR3 here is CASSLERGLGYGYTF. DNA of the CDR3: TGCGCCAGCAGCTTGGAAAGGGGGCTTGGCTATGGCTACACCTTC.

V usage is TRBV5-1 and J usage is TRBJ2-3; 8 bases agree with TRBD2. CDR1 is SGHRS and CDR2 is YFSETQ in the germline V gene. V shed 2 bases and J 0 bases; nucleotides not matched to a gene: 5. This CDR3 spans 16 amino acids. The CDR3 protein is CASSLSGGYSTDTQYF. The CDR3 coding sequence is TGCGCCAGCAGCTTAAGCGGGGGATATAGCACAGATACGCAGTATTTT.

This clonotype was picked up many times. V gene TRBV11-2 combines with J gene TRBJ2-1; TRBD2 agrees at 10 bases. The V segment lost 4 bases and the J segment 5 bases; nucleotides outside the gene matches: 5. The germline V gene has CDR1 SGHAT and CDR2 FQNNGV. This CDR3 has 15 amino acids. CDR3 sequence reads: CASSYGTSVNNEQFF. The CDR3 bases are TGTGCCAGCAGCTATGGGACTAGCGTAAACAATGAGCAGTTCTTC.

This clonotype was found a few times. The V call is TRBV6-1, the J call TRBJ1-1; the match to TRBD1 covers 8 bases. V trimming: 7 bases; J trimming: 5 bases; junction bases outside the gene matches: 9. This CDR3 contains 14 residues. Germline V gene data show CDR1 as MNHNS and CDR2 as SASEGT. This CDR3 is CASKNDRGITEAFF. The CDR3 nucleotides read TGTGCCAGCAAGAACGACAGGGGTATAACTGAAGCTTTCTTT.

This clonotype appeared many times. The V call is TRBV4-1, the J call TRBJ1-4; TRBD1 matches at 8 bases. This CDR3 contains 16 residues. CDR1 MGHRA and CDR2 YSYEKL come from the germline V gene. Trimming at V came to 0 bases and at J to 6 bases, leaving 6 bases not matched to a gene. The CDR3 protein is CASSQEFTTGDEKLFF. CDR3 nucleotides: TGCGCCAGCAGCCAAGAGTTTACGACAGGGGATGAAAAACTGTTTTTT.

This clonotype was seen only a few times. The chain uses TRBV7-2 and TRBJ2-5; D is ambiguous. The CDR3 length is 18 residues. Germline CDR1 is SGHTA and CDR2 is FQGNSA. V gave up 0 bases and J gave up 1 base, with 18 bases separating them. The CDR3 DNA reads TGTGCCAGCAGCTTAGCTAGGGCTGGGGATGCCCTCCAAGAGACCCAGTACTTC. Translated, it gives CASSLARAGDALQETQYF.

This clonotype was found a few times. As DNA, the CDR3 is TGCAGTGCTAAACCTCTAGCGGGAGCCATAGATACGCAGTATTTT. Translated: CSAKPLAGAIDTQYF. V gene TRBV20-1 combines with J gene TRBJ2-3, with 10 nucleotides matching TRBD2. The CDR3 covers 15 residues. Germline CDR1 DFQATT, CDR2 SNEGSKA (reference sequence). Germline trimming cut 4 bases from V and 5 bases from J; bases unmatched to any gene: 9.

The chain employs TRBV5-5 and TRBJ2-5; 7 positions agree with TRBD2. Germline loops: CDR1 SGHKS, CDR2 YYEKEE (reference sequence). Trimming at V came to 4 bases and at J to 5 bases, leaving 8 bases not matched to a gene. The CDR3 has 14 amino acids. The CDR3, as DNA: TGTGCCAGCAGCCGTACTAGCGATTGGGAGACCCAGTACTTC. Translated, it gives CASSRTSDWETQYF.

This clonotype was counted only a few times. The chain links TRBV28 to TRBJ2-7; D perhaps matches TRBD1 (6 bases). V lost 1 base, J lost 3 bases, and 10 bases lay in between. The length of the CDR3 is 14 residues. Per the germline V gene, CDR1 is MDHEN and CDR2 is SYDVKM. The chain's CDR3 is CASSLLPDSYEQYF. Written as DNA, the CDR3 is TGTGCCAGCAGTTTATTGCCGGACAGCTACGAGCAGTACTTC.

The table lists this clonotype with many counts. This chain links TRBV25-1 with TRBJ2-1; 14 bases fit TRBD2. The CDR3 spans 14 residues. Germline trimming cut 7 bases from V and 9 bases from J; bases unmatched to any gene: 5. Germline V gene data show CDR1 as MGHDK and CDR2 as SYGVNS. The CDR3 bases are TGTGCCAGCATTACGACTAGCGGGAGGGGTGAGCAGTTCTTC. Translation: CASITTSGRGEQFF.

Ten or more counts support this clonotype. The genes are TRBV5-6 and TRBJ1-2; possibly TRBD1 for D (6 bases). This CDR3 has 14 amino acids. Trimming cost V 3 bases and J 7 bases, with 16 bases left between them. Germline loops: CDR1 SGHDT, CDR2 YYEEEE. As DNA, the CDR3 is TGTGCCAGCAGCTGGCAACAGGGTCGAGGTGGCTACACCTTC. Translated, it gives CASSWQQGRGGYTF.

This clonotype has only a few counts. The chain is built from TRBV20-1 and TRBJ2-5; D is perhaps TRBD2 (6 bases). Germline V gene data show CDR1 as DFQATT and CDR2 as SNEGSKA (reference sequence). The CDR3 runs to 15 residues. V lost 5 bases and J lost 1, with 17 bases in between. The CDR3 bases are TGCAGTGCTTCCCGACTAGTAAGGGGCCAAGAGACCCAGTACTTC. Translation gives CSASRLVRGQETQYF.

This clonotype was recorded at least ten times. The chain uses TRBV19 and TRBJ1-3; D remains ambiguous. Germline CDR1 LNHDA, CDR2 SQIVND (reference sequence). This CDR3 has 15 amino acids. V was cut by 5 bases and J by 2 bases, with 13 bases left in between. The DNA for the CDR3 is TGTGCCAGTAGTGAATACAGTGCCCCTGGAAACACCATATATTTT. Translating it yields CASSEYSAPGNTIYF.

This clonotype has a count of ten or more. The V gene is TRBV6-1, the J gene TRBJ2-7; 8 bases match TRBD1. The CDR3 is 14 amino acids. The junction had 4 bases not matched to a gene; V was cut back by 4 bases and J by 2 bases. Germline CDR1 reads MNHNS; CDR2 reads SASEGT. The CDR3 loop is CASSVLTGAYEQYF. The CDR3 DNA reads as TGTGCCAGCAGTGTGTTGACAGGGGCCTACGAGCAGTACTTC.

This clonotype was observed a few times. V is TRBV27 and J is TRBJ2-2; TRBD2 matches at 9 bases. After removal of 2 bases from V and 5 bases from J, the junction contained 3 bases not matched to a gene. Germline V gives CDR1 MNHEY, CDR2 SMNVEV (reference sequence). The CDR3 is made up of 15 amino acids. The CDR3 nucleotides read TGTGCCAGCAGTTTACTAGCGGGAAGTACCGGGGAGCTGTTTTTT. Its protein product is CASSLLAGSTGELFF.